This TCR beta chain was documented in a study of T cell responses to AZD1222 COVID-19 vaccine. Sequencing used immunoSEQ multiplex PCR; TCRdb keeps in-frame clones, though not all of them. The repertoire includes about 120,000 clones, about 91% of them detected once, and about 6% sits in the top ten. The CDR3 has 14 amino acids. The germline gives CDR1 SGHKS, CDR2 YYEKEE (reference sequence). With 0 bases removed from V and 5 bases from J, the gap between germline ends came to 8 bases. This clone has only one observation. The TCR originated in an adult who received the AZD1222 COVID-19 vaccine. The sample in question was peripheral blood, obtained 28 days after the second AZD1222 dose. This chain links TRBV5-5 with TRBJ1-4, with D hard to call. The CDR3 bases are TGTGCCAGCAGCTTGGCGGCAAGCAATGAAAAACTGTTTTTT. Protein product: CASSLAASNEKLFF.